These 26 T cell receptor beta chains originate from one sample sequenced in a study of OX40 agonist ivuxolimab in advanced cancers. Clones were sequenced by immunoSEQ multiplex PCR, and TCRdb holds only the in-frame ones, with some missing. The sample has about 18,000 clones, roughly 72% seen once. Material: CD4+ or CD8+ T cells sorted from blood, obtained in a trial of the OX40 agonist ivuxolimab. The receptor source for this set is an adult with an advanced solid tumor such as melanoma, head and neck, liver or kidney cancer.

This clone was seen once. The CDR3 DNA reads TGTGCCAGCAGCGAGGGTCCTGGAACGTCTGGGGCCAACGTCCTGACTTTC. Protein: CASSEGPGTSGANVLTF. The chain recombines TRBV9 with TRBJ2-6; no firm D call. V was cut by 3 bases and J by 1 base, with 14 bases left in between. Germline CDR1 reads SGDLS; CDR2 reads YYNGEE. This CDR3 is 17 amino acids long.

The table lists this clone with a few counts. The CDR3 loop reads CASSPADSLRNEQFF. CDR3 nucleotide sequence: TGTGCCAGCTCACCAGCGGACTCCCTGAGAAATGAGCAGTTCTTC. The J gene is TRBJ2-1, the V gene TRBV18, with D tentatively TRBD2 (5 bases). CDR3 length: 15 amino acids. CDR1 and CDR2 (germline): KGHSH, LQKENI. V was shortened by 2 bases and J by 7 bases, with 15 bases between the two germline ends. Together with reference TRBV18 and TRBJ2-1, the CDR3 gives the full variable domain: NAGVMQNPRHLVRRRGQEARLRCSPMKGHSHVYWYRQLPEEGLKFMVYLQKENIIDESGMPKERFSAEFPKEGPSILRIQQVVRGDSAAYFCASSPADSLRNEQFFGPGTRLTVL.

The rearrangement links TRBV25-1 to TRBJ1-1, with 7 bases fitting TRBD1. The length of the CDR3 is 13 residues. Germline loops: CDR1 MGHDK, CDR2 SYGVNS. J was trimmed by 8 bases and V by 2 bases; bases with no gene match: 5. The CDR3 loop reads CASSERDREEAFF. The CDR3 DNA reads as TGTGCCAGCAGTGAAAGAGACAGGGAAGAAGCTTTCTTT.

V gene TRBV4-1 combines with J gene TRBJ2-5; tentatively, D is TRBD1 or TRBD2 (5 bases each). CDR3 length equals 16 residues. The V gene's germline CDR1 is MGHRA and CDR2 YSYEKL. V was cut by 0 bases and J by 2 bases, with 13 bases left in between. The CDR3 bases are TGCGCCAGCAGCCAAGATCGGGGCAGGGAACAAGAGACCCAGTACTTC. It specifies CASSQDRGREQETQYF.

The count of this clone is one. The chain joins TRBV13 to TRBJ1-2, with TRBD1 matching over 10 bases. Germline V lookup: CDR1 PRHDT, CDR2 FYEKMQ (reference sequence). The CDR3 has 15 residues. Trimming took 3 bases from V and 4 from J; bases not matched to a gene: 5. CDR3 residues: CASSLGDRGLYGYTF. The CDR3 DNA follows: TGTGCCAGCAGCTTGGGAGACAGGGGGCTCTATGGCTACACCTTC.

The rearrangement joins TRBV9 to TRBJ2-1, with D perhaps matching TRBD2 (5 bases). V was clipped by 7 bases and J by 4 bases, with 18 bases between them. Per the germline V gene, CDR1 is SGDLS and CDR2 is YYNGEE. The CDR3 has 15 residues. The CDR3 DNA is TGTGCCAGCCTCCCAAGGTCCGGGGTGTACAATGAGCAGTTCTTC. Translated: CASLPRSGVYNEQFF.

By sample share, this clone is medium-sized (0.01 to 0.1%). The rearrangement joins TRBV7-9 to TRBJ2-6; TRBD1 matches 9 bases. Germline lookup yields CDR1 SEHNR and CDR2 FQNEAQ (reference sequence). The CDR3 totals 18 residues. With 4 bases clipped from V and 2 bases from J, the junction kept 9 bases outside the gene matches. CDR3 sequence: CASSSTGGGITGANVLTF. DNA for the CDR3: TGTGCCAGCAGCTCGACAGGGGGTGGTATCACTGGGGCCAACGTCCTGACTTTC.

The CDR3 here is CASKPGQNTEAFF. CDR3 DNA sequence: TGTGCCAGCAAGCCGGGACAGAACACTGAAGCTTTCTTT. This chain connects TRBV6-5 to TRBJ1-1, with a possible D match to TRBD1 (6 bases). Deletions cut 7 bases from V and 1 base from J, with 10 bases between. Germline CDR1 reads MNHEY; CDR2 reads SVGAGI. The CDR3 sequence is 13 residues long.

This chain links TRBV6-5 with TRBJ2-1; TRBD1 matches 10 bases. There are 15 residues in the CDR3. With 5 bases clipped from V and 2 bases from J, the junction kept 3 bases outside the gene matches. Per the germline V gene, CDR1 is MNHEY and CDR2 is SVGAGI. The CDR3 DNA reads as TGTGCCAGCAGTGCCGGGACAGGGGCCTACAATGAGCAGTTCTTC. Encoded protein: CASSAGTGAYNEQFF.

The chain uses TRBV6-5 and TRBJ2-1; D is unclear. The CDR3 covers 15 residues. Trimming stripped 4 bases from V and 1 base from J, with 11 bases between. CDR1 and CDR2 from the germline V gene are MNHEY and SVGAGI. The CDR3 spells CASSFLPGSYNEQFF. The CDR3 region has the DNA TGTGCCAGCAGTTTCCTCCCTGGATCCTACAATGAGCAGTTCTTC.

The chain employs TRBV4-1 and TRBJ2-5, with 9 bases lining up with TRBD1. The CDR3 spans 15 residues. Germline CDR1 and CDR2: MGHRA and YSYEKL. V was clipped by 6 bases and J by 5 bases; unmatched bases: 10. The CDR3 here is CASRAGTGSWETQYF. The CDR3 DNA reads TGCGCCAGCAGGGCCGGGACAGGGTCTTGGGAGACCCAGTACTTC.

This clone was seen a handful of times. The chain carries TRBV11-2 and TRBJ2-7; tentatively, D is TRBD1 or TRBD2 (5 bases each). V was shortened by 2 bases and J by 5 bases, with 13 bases between the two germline ends. The CDR3 loop spans 14 amino acids. CDR1 and CDR2 from the germline V gene are SGHAT and FQNNGV. CDR3: CASSLMAQGDEQYF. The CDR3 bases are TGTGCCAGCAGCTTAATGGCCCAGGGAGACGAGCAGTACTTC.

The chain carries TRBV7-9 and TRBJ1-2; 8 bases are shared with TRBD1. CDR3 length: 13 residues. Germline V gene data show CDR1 as SEHNR and CDR2 as FQNEAQ (reference sequence). J lost 6 bases, V lost 6 bases, and 6 bases had no gene match. CDR3 sequence (DNA): TGTGCCAGCAGACCCACAGGGGGAGATGGCTACACCTTC. This codes for CASRPTGGDGYTF.

The chain has TRBV9 and TRBJ2-6; D gene ambiguous. The length of the CDR3 is 15 residues. Germline V lookup: CDR1 SGDLS, CDR2 YYNGEE. Trimming shortened V by 4 bases and J by 0 bases, and 8 bases separated the two germline ends. CDR3 sequence reads: CASSLWGSGANVLTF. The CDR3 region has the DNA TGTGCCAGCAGCCTTTGGGGCTCTGGGGCCAACGTCCTGACTTTC.

The gene calls are TRBV11-3 and TRBJ2-7, with 7 bases identical to TRBD1. The junction had 10 bases not matched to a gene; V was cut back by 5 bases and J by 3 bases. The CDR3 loop spans 15 amino acids. Germline loops: CDR1 SGHNT, CDR2 YENEEA. The CDR3 region is CASSIRSGTVYEQYF. The CDR3 coding sequence is TGTGCCAGCAGCATCAGATCCGGGACAGTCTACGAGCAGTACTTC.

The chain has TRBV4-2 and TRBJ2-3; D perhaps matches TRBD2 (6 bases). The V end lost 0 bases, the J end lost 4 bases, and 11 bases lay between the germline ends. CDR1 and CDR2 from the germline V gene are LGHNA and YNFKEQ. There are 15 residues in the CDR3. Here the CDR3 reads CASSQDKSGPDTQYF. The CDR3 nucleotides are TGTGCCAGCAGCCAAGATAAAAGCGGGCCAGATACGCAGTATTTT.

The rearrangement links TRBV15 to TRBJ2-1, with TRBD2 matching 7 bases. The CDR3 totals 15 residues. The ends lost 0 bases at V and 7 bases at J; junction bases unmatched: 6. Germline V gene lookup returns CDR1 LNHNV and CDR2 YYDKDF (reference sequence). CDR3 protein: CATSRDRGGTNEQFF. CDR3 DNA sequence: TGTGCCACCAGCAGAGATCGCGGGGGAACAAATGAGCAGTTCTTC.

The chain employs TRBV5-4 and TRBJ2-1; D not resolved. Between the trimmed V and J ends, which lost 1 base and 4 bases, there was a span of 9 bases. Germline CDR1 is SGHNT and CDR2 is YYREEE (reference sequence). The CDR3 is 14 amino acids. CDR3 protein: CASSLSEPYNEQFF. DNA for the CDR3: TGTGCCAGCAGCTTGTCAGAACCTTACAATGAGCAGTTCTTC.

The V gene is TRBV7-6, the J gene TRBJ2-2, with 7 bases matching TRBD1. With V trimmed by 6 bases and J by 4 bases, 5 bases remained unmatched. This CDR3 is 14 amino acids long. Germline V gene sequence: CDR1 SGHVS, CDR2 FNYEAQ. The CDR3 here is CASSHDRATGELFF. DNA for the CDR3: TGTGCCAGCAGTCATGACAGGGCCACCGGGGAGCTGTTTTTT.

V is TRBV19 and J is TRBJ2-5, with 7 bases fitting TRBD2. The CDR3 runs to 18 residues. Per the germline V gene, CDR1 is LNHDA and CDR2 is SQIVND (reference sequence). The trim removed 5 bases at V and 2 bases at J, leaving 17 bases unmatched. CDR3 residues: CASSPRLVLASGQETQYF. DNA of the CDR3: TGTGCCAGTAGTCCCCGGTTGGTTTTAGCTAGCGGACAAGAGACCCAGTACTTC.

This clone appeared a single time. The chain combines TRBV13 with TRBJ2-4; 7 positions match TRBD1. The CDR3 covers 15 residues. V shed 1 base and J 4 bases; nucleotides not matched to a gene: 4. CDR1 PRHDT and CDR2 FYEKMQ come from the germline V gene (reference sequence). The CDR3 sequence is CASSLELDRKNIQYF. The CDR3 region has the DNA TGTGCCAGCAGCTTAGAATTGGACAGGAAAAACATTCAGTACTTC.

The CDR3 region is CASKGTEAFF. DNA of the CDR3: TGTGCCAGCAAAGGCACTGAAGCTTTCTTT. The chain links TRBV6-5 to TRBJ1-1; D unresolved. CDR3 length equals 10 residues. CDR1 and CDR2 (germline): MNHEY, SVGAGI. V was clipped by 7 bases and J by 4 bases, with 4 bases between them.

This clone was observed once. The chain carries TRBV7-3 and TRBJ2-7; D unresolved. Trimming removed 4 bases from V and 2 bases from J, with 6 bases in between. This CDR3 comprises 12 residues. Per the germline V gene, CDR1 is SGHTA and CDR2 is FQGTGA. The CDR3 protein is CASSYRAYEQYF. The CDR3 region has the DNA TGTGCCAGCAGCTATAGGGCCTACGAGCAGTACTTC.

This chain connects TRBV11-2 to TRBJ2-7, with TRBD2 as a possible D gene (6 bases). The CDR3 spans 14 residues. With 1 base removed from V and 2 bases from J, the gap between germline ends came to 9 bases. Germline CDR1 is SGHAT and CDR2 is FQNNGV. As DNA, the CDR3 is TGTGCCAGCAGCTTAGGACTAGGGGCCTACGAGCAGTACTTC. Its protein product is CASSLGLGAYEQYF.

The chain carries TRBV27 and TRBJ2-7; D remains unclear. Trimming removed 6 bases from V and 2 bases from J, with 11 bases in between. Germline-derived CDR1 and CDR2 are MNHEY and SMNVEV (reference sequence). The CDR3 is made up of 13 amino acids. The chain's CDR3 is CASSSGLPYEQYF. The CDR3 DNA reads as TGTGCCAGCAGCTCCGGGTTACCCTACGAGCAGTACTTC.

Only a few counts were recorded for this clone. The chain recombines TRBV7-2 with TRBJ2-2; 8 bases match TRBD2. This CDR3 spans 15 amino acids. The V gene's germline CDR1 is SGHTA and CDR2 FQGNSA. Trimming at V came to 2 bases and at J to 6 bases, leaving 5 bases not matched to a gene. The CDR3 loop is CASSLTGRGAGELFF. The CDR3 nucleotides are TGTGCCAGCAGCTTAACCGGGCGGGGGGCCGGGGAGCTGTTTTTT.